Listed below are T cell receptor beta chains from one sample, sequenced in a study of blood T cell repertoires in COVID-19. Assay used: immunoSEQ multiplex PCR; TCRdb lists only in-frame clones, some missing. The repertoire holds 200,000 to 250,000 clones, with roughly 80% as singletons. Sequencing input: peripheral blood. The receptor set was obtained from a woman between 65 and 79 years old with active or convalescent COVID-19. CDR3s include the opening cysteine and the closing phenylalanine or tryptophan. A D gene is named only where the DNA matches it firmly. For some rows the clone size is stated as once, few or many, or as a class when expanded; others skip it.

J gene: TRBJ2-3
clone size: once
V gene: TRBV10-3
D gene: -
CDR3 DNA: TGTGCCATCGGGGGCAGGACAGATACGCAGTATTTT
CDR3 protein: CAIGGRTDTQYF

J gene: TRBJ1-2
clone size: -
V gene: TRBV7-3
D gene: TRBD1
CDR3 DNA: TGTGCCAGCAGCCCCGGGACAGTCTCTCAGGGGCATGGCTACACCTTC
CDR3 protein: CASSPGTVSQGHGYTF

J gene: TRBJ2-1
clone size: -
V gene: TRBV3-1/TRBV3-2
D gene: -
CDR3 DNA: TGTGCCAGCAGCCAAGAGAGAGCCTACTACAATGAGCAGTTCTTC
CDR3 protein: CASSQERAYYNEQFF

J gene: TRBJ1-1
clone size: -
V gene: TRBV29-1
D gene: TRBD1
CDR3 DNA: TGCAGCGTTTGGGACAGGGGTTCTGAAGCTTTCTTT
CDR3 protein: CSVWDRGSEAFF

J gene: TRBJ2-3
clone size: -
V gene: TRBV4-1
D gene: TRBD2
CDR3 DNA: TGCGCCAGCAGCCAAGTTAGCGCCGGACTAGCGGGGTGGGATACGCAGTATTTT
CDR3 protein: CASSQVSAGLAGWDTQYF

J gene: TRBJ2-5
clone size: -
V gene: TRBV12-3/TRBV12-4
D gene: -
CDR3 DNA: TGTGCCAGCAGTTTCGGGGGTCAAGAGACCCAGTACTTC
CDR3 protein: CASSFGGQETQYF

J gene: TRBJ2-1
clone size: once
V gene: TRBV15
D gene: TRBD2
CDR3 DNA: TGTGCCACCAGCAGAGATTGGGTCGGACTAGCGGGAGTGAGGGACTCCTACAATGAGCAGTTCTTC
CDR3 protein: CATSRDWVGLAGVRDSYNEQFF

J gene: TRBJ1-1
clone size: -
V gene: TRBV5-1
D gene: -
CDR3 DNA: TGCGCCAGCAGCTTGGGACAGACAGGAGGTGAAGCTTTCTTT
CDR3 protein: CASSLGQTGGEAFF

J gene: TRBJ1-2
clone size: -
V gene: TRBV29-1
D gene: -
CDR3 DNA: TGCAGCGTTGACCGCGCAGGCACTAACTATGGCTACACCTTC
CDR3 protein: CSVDRAGTNYGYTF

J gene: TRBJ2-2
clone size: -
V gene: TRBV5-4
D gene: TRBD1
CDR3 DNA: TGTGCCAGCAGCCCCTCGCGGGACAGGGTCAACACCGGGGAGCTGTTTTTT
CDR3 protein: CASSPSRDRVNTGELFF

J gene: TRBJ2-2
clone size: many
V gene: TRBV4-1
D gene: TRBD2
CDR3 DNA: TGCGCCAGCAGCCCTCCGGGCGGGACTAGCGGGAGTTGGGAGCTGTTTTTT
CDR3 protein: CASSPPGGTSGSWELFF

J gene: TRBJ1-2
clone size: -
V gene: TRBV27
D gene: TRBD1
CDR3 DNA: TGTGCCAGCAGTAGACAGGGCCCTAACTATGGCTACACCTTC
CDR3 protein: CASSRQGPNYGYTF

J gene: TRBJ1-2
clone size: -
V gene: TRBV9
D gene: -
CDR3 DNA: TGTGCCAGCGAGGGGGGGGACCCCCGAGGCTACACCTTC
CDR3 protein: CASEGGDPRGYTF

J gene: TRBJ1-2
clone size: -
V gene: TRBV7-2
D gene: TRBD1
CDR3 DNA: TGTGCCAGCACCCAGACAGGGTTCGACGGCTACACCTTC
CDR3 protein: CASTQTGFDGYTF

J gene: TRBJ1-1
clone size: few
V gene: TRBV18
D gene: TRBD1
CDR3 DNA: TGTGCCAGCTCACCTCTACAGGGGGTGTACACTGAAGCTTTCTTT
CDR3 protein: CASSPLQGVYTEAFF

J gene: TRBJ2-3
clone size: -
V gene: TRBV5-1
D gene: TRBD2
CDR3 DNA: TGCGCCAGCAGCTTGGTGGCTAGCGGGATGACAGATACGCAGTATTTT
CDR3 protein: CASSLVASGMTDTQYF

J gene: TRBJ1-2
clone size: -
V gene: TRBV2
D gene: -
CDR3 DNA: TGTGCCAGCAGTGAAGTGCCTCAGGACTATGGCTACACCTTC
CDR3 protein: CASSEVPQDYGYTF

J gene: TRBJ1-4
clone size: -
V gene: TRBV5-1
D gene: -
CDR3 DNA: TGCGCCAGCAGGGACACAATTACTAATGAAAAACTGTTTTTT
CDR3 protein: CASRDTITNEKLFF

J gene: TRBJ2-1
clone size: -
V gene: TRBV5-6
D gene: TRBD2
CDR3 DNA: TGTGCCAGCAGCTCCTTCGGGACTAGCGGCTACAATGAGCAGTTCTTC
CDR3 protein: CASSSFGTSGYNEQFF

J gene: TRBJ1-5
clone size: -
V gene: TRBV10-2
D gene: -
CDR3 DNA: TGCGCCAGCAGCGAGACGCTGGCAGGGTATAATCAGCCCCAGCATTTT
CDR3 protein: CASSETLAGYNQPQHF

J gene: TRBJ2-3
clone size: -
V gene: TRBV19
D gene: TRBD1
CDR3 DNA: TGTGCCAGTAGTATAGGGACAGGGACGGGGGTAACCCAGGATACGCAGTATTTT
CDR3 protein: CASSIGTGTGVTQDTQYF

J gene: TRBJ1-5
clone size: -
V gene: TRBV28
D gene: -
CDR3 DNA: TGTGCCAGCACCACCGTCGGGGGTACATTTAGCAATCAGCCCCAGCATTTT
CDR3 protein: CASTTVGGTFSNQPQHF

J gene: TRBJ2-6
clone size: -
V gene: TRBV5-1
D gene: -
CDR3 DNA: TGCGCCAGCAGCCGGGGGGCGGCCTCTGGGGCCAACGTCCTGACTTTC
CDR3 protein: CASSRGAASGANVLTF

J gene: TRBJ2-5
clone size: -
V gene: TRBV9
D gene: -
CDR3 DNA: TGTGCCAGCAGCGCATACGGTGAGACCCAGTACTTC
CDR3 protein: CASSAYGETQYF

J gene: TRBJ1-2
clone size: -
V gene: TRBV28
D gene: TRBD1
CDR3 DNA: TGTGCCAGCAGCCACAGGGGTTCAAGTGGTGGCTACACCTTC
CDR3 protein: CASSHRGSSGGYTF

J gene: TRBJ2-6
clone size: -
V gene: TRBV5-5
D gene: TRBD1
CDR3 DNA: TGTGCCAGCAGCTGGGGGACAGGGGCCTCTGGGGCCAACGTCCTGACTTTC
CDR3 protein: CASSWGTGASGANVLTF

J gene: TRBJ1-2
clone size: -
V gene: TRBV23-1
D gene: -
CDR3 DNA: TGCGCCAGCACTCAATCGAAGCAGGGAGGCGGCTACACCTTC
CDR3 protein: CASTQSKQGGGYTF

J gene: TRBJ2-2
clone size: -
V gene: TRBV19
D gene: TRBD1
CDR3 DNA: TGTGCCAGTAGTATAGGACAGGGGGCTTACACCGGGGAGCTGTTTTTT
CDR3 protein: CASSIGQGAYTGELFF

J gene: TRBJ1-1
clone size: -
V gene: TRBV6-5
D gene: TRBD1
CDR3 DNA: TGTGCCAGCAGTTCTCCAGGACAGGGACGGGATGAAGCTTTCTTT
CDR3 protein: CASSSPGQGRDEAFF

J gene: TRBJ2-3
clone size: -
V gene: TRBV6-5
D gene: -
CDR3 DNA: TGTGCCAGCAGGCTTACAACCGATACGCAGTATTTT
CDR3 protein: CASRLTTDTQYF

J gene: TRBJ1-2
clone size: few
V gene: TRBV24-1
D gene: TRBD1
CDR3 DNA: TGTGCCACAAGTCGACAGGGGGGCTACACCTTC
CDR3 protein: CATSRQGGYTF

J gene: TRBJ2-1
clone size: -
V gene: TRBV28
D gene: TRBD2
CDR3 DNA: TGTGCCAGCAGTCCGCCGGGACTAGCGGGCCTTTATGAGCAGTTCTTC
CDR3 protein: CASSPPGLAGLYEQFF

J gene: TRBJ1-4
clone size: -
V gene: TRBV27
D gene: TRBD1
CDR3 DNA: TGTGCCAGCGGCAGGTCGCCAGGGGGTGAAAAACTGTTTTTT
CDR3 protein: CASGRSPGGEKLFF

J gene: TRBJ2-3
clone size: -
V gene: TRBV11-3
D gene: -
CDR3 DNA: TGTGCCAGCAGCTTCAGCGGAAGCACAGATACGCAGTATTTT
CDR3 protein: CASSFSGSTDTQYF

J gene: TRBJ1-2
clone size: -
V gene: TRBV27
D gene: -
CDR3 DNA: TGTGCCAGCAGAAGGACGTCCGGGGGCTATGGCTACACCTTC
CDR3 protein: CASRRTSGGYGYTF

J gene: TRBJ2-7
clone size: once
V gene: TRBV20-1
D gene: -
CDR3 DNA: TGCAGTTCACTGGAGAACTACGAGCAGTACTTC
CDR3 protein: CSSLENYEQYF

J gene: TRBJ2-1
clone size: -
V gene: TRBV7-8
D gene: TRBD2
CDR3 DNA: TGTGCCAGCAGCTTGAAATTCTCGGGTGGCGCGGGGGGAGACAATGAGCAGTTCTTC
CDR3 protein: CASSLKFSGGAGGDNEQFF

J gene: TRBJ2-2
clone size: -
V gene: TRBV18
D gene: -
CDR3 DNA: TGTGCCAGCTCACCACAACAGACAGACCCCGGTGGGGAGCTGTTTTTT
CDR3 protein: CASSPQQTDPGGELFF

J gene: TRBJ1-6
clone size: -
V gene: TRBV30
D gene: -
CDR3 DNA: TGTGCCTGGACCCGGGCGGGGTATAATTCACCCCTCCACTTT
CDR3 protein: CAWTRAGYNSPLHF

J gene: TRBJ2-7
clone size: -
V gene: TRBV29-1
D gene: -
CDR3 DNA: TGCAGCGTTGAAGGAAGCGGACCCTACGAGCAGTACTTC
CDR3 protein: CSVEGSGPYEQYF

J gene: TRBJ1-1
clone size: -
V gene: TRBV5-1
D gene: TRBD1
CDR3 DNA: TGCGCCAGCAAAGGACAGGGGGTAAACACTGAAGCTTTCTTT
CDR3 protein: CASKGQGVNTEAFF